One and the same sample provided the 27 T cell receptor beta chains below, sequenced in a study of blood T cell repertoires in COVID-19 (dated by TCRdb to about 2020). Receptors were amplified or captured by the immunoSEQ multiplex PCR assay. The table comes from immuneACCESS by way of TCRdb, which keeps in-frame sequences with V and J called. Part of the clones is missing from these tables; in studies checked, under half for an unresolved V gene and the rest for unknown reasons. The sample data list approximately 150,000 clones, and around 85% of these were observed just once. Of the sample, roughly 6.4% falls within the top ten clones. Sequencing input: PBMCs or T cells enriched from blood (not recorded which). The source is a woman aged 40 to 50 who had recovered from COVID-19.

The J gene is TRBJ1-5, the V gene TRBV19; 8 bases agree with TRBD1. V was clipped by 7 bases and J by 1 base; unmatched bases: 3. CDR1 and CDR2 (germline): LNHDA, SQIVND (reference sequence). The CDR3 covers 14 residues. CDR3 in DNA: TGTGCCAGTAAAAGGGACAGGAGCAATCAGCCCCAGCATTTT. This encodes CASKRDRSNQPQHF. The full variable domain, in which reference TRBV19 and TRBJ1-5 provide the parts outside the CDR3, is DGGITQSPKYLFRKEGQNVTLSCEQNLNHDAMYWYRQDPGQGLRLIYYSQIVNDFQKGDIAEGYSVSREKKESFPLTVTSAQKNPTAFYLCASKRDRSNQPQHFGDGTRLSIL.

The chain carries TRBV13 and TRBJ1-2; a possible D gene is TRBD1 (6 bases). Germline V gene lookup returns CDR1 PRHDT and CDR2 FYEKMQ (reference sequence). The CDR3 is 14 amino acids. Trimming stripped 3 bases from V and 2 bases from J, with 10 bases between. The CDR3 bases are TGTGCCAGCAGCTTGGGACACGGGAACTATGGCTACACCTTC. This translates into CASSLGHGNYGYTF.

The V call is TRBV29-1, the J call TRBJ2-5, with D hard to call. This CDR3 region has 11 residues. The germline V gene has CDR1 SQVTM and CDR2 ANQGSEA. Trimming removed 6 bases from V and 5 bases from J, with 10 bases in between. The DNA of the CDR3 is TGCAGCGTAGCTATCGGGGAGACCCAGTACTTC. Its protein product is CSVAIGETQYF.

V and J are TRBV9 and TRBJ2-1, with 12 bases lining up with TRBD2. The CDR3 contains 15 residues. V trimming: 3 bases; J trimming: 7 bases; junction bases outside the gene matches: 5. From germline, CDR1 is SGDLS and CDR2 YYNGEE. The CDR3 protein is CASSASGRAWNEQFF. The CDR3 nucleotides are TGTGCCAGCAGCGCTAGCGGGAGGGCCTGGAATGAGCAGTTCTTC.

The chain joins TRBV7-9 to TRBJ2-3; 8 bases line up with TRBD1. V shed 4 bases and J 2 bases; nucleotides not matched to a gene: 5. Germline V gene lookup returns CDR1 SEHNR and CDR2 FQNEAQ (reference sequence). The CDR3 runs 15 residues. CDR3 DNA: TGTGCCAGCAGCTCGGACAGGGTTGACACAGATACGCAGTATTTT. Translating it yields CASSSDRVDTDTQYF.

This clone was detected a few times. The chain is built from TRBV18 and TRBJ1-2, with D perhaps matching TRBD1 (5 bases). Germline V lookup: CDR1 KGHSH, CDR2 LQKENI. The CDR3 loop spans 15 amino acids. The germline V and J ends were trimmed by 0 bases and 7 bases, with 15 bases remaining between them. The CDR3 loop reads CASSPPLDSRGGYTF. CDR3 in DNA: TGTGCCAGCTCACCACCGCTAGACAGCAGAGGTGGCTACACCTTC.

The chain uses TRBV28 and TRBJ1-5; unclear D gene. This CDR3 has 16 amino acids. The germline V gene has CDR1 MDHEN and CDR2 SYDVKM. The V end was cut by 7 bases, the J end by 4 bases, with 20 bases between. In DNA form, the CDR3 reads TGTGCCAGCACACCTTCATCGGTAGCAGAGAATCAGCCCCAGCATTTT. Protein product: CASTPSSVAENQPQHF.

V usage is TRBV9 and J usage is TRBJ1-1, with 8 bases fitting TRBD1. The junction had 12 bases not matched to a gene; V was cut back by 4 bases and J by 7 bases. Germline V gives CDR1 SGDLS, CDR2 YYNGEE. The length of the CDR3 is 15 residues. The CDR3 DNA reads TGTGCCAGCAGCAGTTCCGGGACAGGTGGAAATGAAGCTTTCTTT. Protein product: CASSSSGTGGNEAFF.

This clone has only a few counts. V and J are TRBV12-3 or TRBV12-4 and TRBJ1-1; tentatively, D is TRBD1 (6 bases). V lost 6 bases and J lost 5, with 10 bases in between. This CDR3 spans 12 amino acids. The CDR3 DNA sequence: TGTGCCAGCAGCACAACAGGGACTGAAGCTTTCTTT. Translating it yields CASSTTGTEAFF.

In DNA form, the CDR3 reads TGTGCCAGCAGCTCGGGGGCCCTAGCGGCATACGGTAATGAGCAGTTCTTC. Translation: CASSSGALAAYGNEQFF. The rearrangement links TRBV7-8 to TRBJ2-1; maybe TRBD2 (7 bases). With 4 bases removed from V and 7 bases from J, the gap between germline ends came to 23 bases. CDR3 length: 17 amino acids. The germline V gene has CDR1 SGHVS and CDR2 FQNEAQ.

This chain connects TRBV11-3 to TRBJ2-6; D is unclear. Germline assignment: CDR1 SGHNT and CDR2 YENEEA. This CDR3 contains 15 residues. Trimming stripped 0 bases from V and 2 bases from J, with 5 bases between. The CDR3 sequence: CASSLDSTGANVLTF. The DNA for the CDR3 is TGTGCCAGCAGCTTAGATAGCACTGGGGCCAACGTCCTGACTTTC.

The rearrangement uses TRBV5-4 and TRBJ2-1; 14 bases are shared with TRBD2. Germline CDR1 is SGHNT and CDR2 is YYREEE (reference sequence). This CDR3 contains 17 residues. With 4 bases clipped from V and 0 bases from J, the junction kept 3 bases outside the gene matches. This CDR3 is CASSGGTSGSSYNEQFF. In DNA form, the CDR3 reads TGTGCCAGCAGCGGTGGGACTAGCGGGAGCTCCTACAATGAGCAGTTCTTC. Full variable domain (outside the CDR3, taken from reference TRBV5-4 and TRBJ2-1): ETGVTQSPTHLIKTRGQQVTLRCSSQSGHNTVSWYQQALGQGPQFIFQYYREEENGRGNFPPRFSGLQFPNYSSELNVNALELDDSALYLCASSGGTSGSSYNEQFFGPGTRLTVL.

This clone has a single count. The chain couples TRBV10-3 to TRBJ1-1, with 7 bases fitting TRBD1. Trimming at V came to 6 bases and at J to 9 bases, leaving 4 bases not matched to a gene. The germline gives CDR1 ENHRY, CDR2 SYGVKD. The CDR3 extends over 11 amino acids. The CDR3, as DNA: TGTGCCATCAGAGAGACAGGGAAAGCTTTCTTT. This sequence encodes CAIRETGKAFF.

The chain joins TRBV7-9 to TRBJ2-3, with D hard to call. The CDR3 consists of 14 residues. CDR1 and CDR2 from the germline V gene are SEHNR and FQNEAQ (reference sequence). With 2 bases removed from V and 4 bases from J, the gap between germline ends came to 10 bases. The CDR3 spells CASSLNTVADTQYF. The CDR3 DNA follows: TGTGCCAGCAGCTTAAATACAGTCGCAGATACGCAGTATTTT.

V gene TRBV6-4 combines with J gene TRBJ1-5; 9 bases line up with TRBD1. J was trimmed by 15 bases and V by 3 bases; bases with no gene match: 6. Per the germline V gene, CDR1 is MRHNA and CDR2 is SNTAGT. The CDR3 sequence is 12 residues long. The CDR3, as DNA: TGTGCCAGCAGTGATTCCGGGACAGGGCGGCATTTT. Translating gives CASSDSGTGRHF.

V is TRBV12-3 or TRBV12-4 and J is TRBJ1-2; possibly TRBD1 for D (6 bases). The ends were cut back, 3 bases at V and 5 bases at J, with 7 bases in the middle. The CDR3 length is 12 residues. The CDR3 DNA is TGTGCCAGCAGTTTGCAGGGGTATGGCTACACCTTC. It specifies CASSLQGYGYTF.

The chain joins TRBV10-1 to TRBJ1-1, with TRBD1 matching 8 bases. The CDR3 has 14 residues. Germline V gene sequence: CDR1 WNHNN, CDR2 SYGVQD (reference sequence). The V segment lost 6 bases and the J segment 1 base; nucleotides outside the gene matches: 4. CDR3 DNA sequence: TGCGCCAGCAGCACAGGACAGGGGAACACTGAAGCTTTCTTT. Residues: CASSTGQGNTEAFF.

V is TRBV5-1 and J is TRBJ1-4, with D maybe TRBD1 (6 bases). Germline V gene sequence: CDR1 SGHRS, CDR2 YFSETQ. Trimming removed 2 bases at V and 5 bases at J, with 16 bases between. CDR3 size: 16 residues. This CDR3 is CASSFTGTPRNEKLFF. The CDR3 nucleotides read TGCGCCAGCAGCTTTACCGGGACACCCAGAAATGAAAAACTGTTTTTT.

This chain links TRBV7-9 with TRBJ1-1; no reliable D call. Looked up from germline, CDR1 is SEHNR and CDR2 is FQNEAQ (reference sequence). Trimming left V 1 base short and J 7 bases short, with 4 bases between. This CDR3 is built from 11 residues. CDR3 sequence: CASSLGGEAFF. The CDR3 DNA is TGTGCCAGCAGCTTAGGAGGTGAAGCTTTCTTT.

This clone came up once. V usage is TRBV21-1 and J usage is TRBJ1-4; no DNA check was done on the table's D call, TRBD1. TRBV21-1 is termed a pseudogene. The CDR3 totals 17 residues. CDR3 nucleotide sequence: TGTGCCAGCACCCTAAACGGCAGGGGATCGATGAGGGAAAAACTGTTTTTT. Protein product: CASTLNGRGSMREKLFF.

This rearrangement joins TRBV13 to TRBJ1-6, with D perhaps TRBD1 (6 bases). The CDR3 spans 17 residues. V was trimmed by 5 bases and J by 0 bases, leaving 14 bases between them. Germline V gives CDR1 PRHDT, CDR2 FYEKMQ (reference sequence). CDR3 DNA: TGTGCCAGCAGCGACCGACAGGTCAGCTCCTATAATTCACCCCTCCACTTT. Protein product: CASSDRQVSSYNSPLHF.

This chain links TRBV12-2 with TRBJ2-5; the D call of TRBD2 is as the table states it, not checked on the DNA. TRBV12-2 is a known pseudogene. This CDR3 comprises 15 residues. The CDR3 is CASRLDGTRGETQYF. CDR3 nucleotides: TGTGCAAGTCGCTTAGATGGGACTAGAGGTGAGACCCAGTACTTC.

V is TRBV14 and J is TRBJ1-1; D remains ambiguous. Trimming shortened V by 0 bases and J by 1 base, and 15 bases separated the two germline ends. Germline values: CDR1 SGHDN, CDR2 FVKESK. This CDR3 contains 17 residues. CDR3 residues: CASSQDGLWRPNTEAFF. The DNA of the CDR3 is TGTGCCAGCAGCCAAGACGGTCTGTGGAGGCCGAACACTGAAGCTTTCTTT. Together with reference TRBV14 and TRBJ1-1, the CDR3 gives the full variable domain: EAGVTQFPSHSVIEKGQTVTLRCDPISGHDNLYWYRRVMGKEIKFLLHFVKESKQDESGMPNNRFLAERTGGTYSTLKVQPAELEDSGVYFCASSQDGLWRPNTEAFFGQGTRLTVV.

V and J are TRBV4-1 and TRBJ2-1; possible D gene TRBD2, 6 bases. With 1 base removed from V and 15 bases from J, the gap between germline ends came to 16 bases. CDR3 size: 13 residues. Germline V gives CDR1 MGHRA, CDR2 YSYEKL. The CDR3 bases are TGCGCCAGCAGCCAAGCACCGGCGGGACGGCGGTTCTTC. Amino acids: CASSQAPAGRRFF.

This sequence joins TRBV6-1 and TRBJ1-6; 10 nucleotides agree with TRBD1. J gave up 7 bases and V 1 base, and 13 bases lay outside the gene matches. The CDR3 is 19 residues long. Germline loops: CDR1 MNHNS, CDR2 SASEGT. The DNA of the CDR3 is TGTGCCAGCAGTGAAGTCCTTTCGCCGACAGGGGGCAAGAATTCACCCCTCCACTTT. Translation gives CASSEVLSPTGGKNSPLHF.

The CDR3 spells CASSTRTGASYNEQFF. The CDR3, as DNA: TGTGCCAGCAGCACCCGGACAGGGGCGTCCTACAATGAGCAGTTCTTC. This chain joins TRBV7-6 and TRBJ2-1; 9 positions agree with TRBD1. Per the germline V gene, CDR1 is SGHVS and CDR2 is FNYEAQ. J gave up 1 base and V 5 bases, and 6 bases lay outside the gene matches. The CDR3 runs to 16 residues.

The chain is built from TRBV29-1 and TRBJ1-1, with D unclear. Germline CDR1 is SQVTM and CDR2 is ANQGSEA. The CDR3 has 15 amino acids. Trimming cost V 0 bases and J 3 bases, with 14 bases left between them. The CDR3, as DNA: TGCAGCGTTGAAGAACAGACACCCTCGTACACTGAAGCTTTCTTT. It is translated as CSVEEQTPSYTEAFF.